These 23 T cell receptor beta chains were sequenced from one sample in a study of T cell clones after liver transplantation. Some clones are missing from TCRdb's copy, which holds only in-frame ones; the method was immunoSEQ multiplex PCR. This table has approximately 22,000 clones, about 94% appearing once. This specimen consisted of CD8+ T cells from blood, obtained around 27 months after liver transplant. The receptors here all came from a human patient who received a liver transplant. Some T cells may be provided by the graft donor.

The gene calls are TRBV27 and TRBJ1-2, with a tentative D call TRBD1 (5 bases). The CDR3 covers 16 residues. The V gene lost 5 bases and the J gene lost 0 bases, with 16 bases spanning the gap. Looked up from germline, CDR1 is MNHEY and CDR2 is SMNVEV (reference sequence). As DNA, the CDR3 is TGTGCCAGCAGTCCACGCCTCGGGGGAGCTAACTATGGCTACACCTTC. Translated, it gives CASSPRLGGANYGYTF.

J is TRBJ1-2 and V is TRBV2; unclear D gene. The CDR3 consists of 13 residues. Trimming removed 6 bases from V and 2 bases from J, with 10 bases in between. CDR1 and CDR2 (germline): SNHLY, FYNNEI. The CDR3 loop reads CASRTPDNYGYTF. CDR3 DNA sequence: TGTGCCAGCAGGACGCCAGACAACTATGGCTACACCTTC. Full variable domain (outside the CDR3, taken from reference TRBV2 and TRBJ1-2): EPEVTQTPSHQVTQMGQEVILRCVPISNHLYFYWYRQILGQKVEFLVSFYNNEISEKSEIFDDQFSVERPDGSNFTLKIRSTKLEDSAMYFCASRTPDNYGYTFGSGTRLTVV.

The V and J genes are TRBV4-1 and TRBJ1-5, with 8 bases matching TRBD1. The V and J ends lost 4 bases and 1 base, in that order; junction bases with no gene match: 9. This CDR3 is 17 amino acids long. From germline, CDR1 is MGHRA and CDR2 YSYEKL. The CDR3 coding sequence is TGCGCCAGCAGCCCAACACCGGGACAGGCAAGCAATCAGCCCCAGCATTTT. Translating it yields CASSPTPGQASNQPQHF.

This chain connects TRBV4-3 to TRBJ1-2, with D possibly being TRBD1 (5 bases). V was clipped by 5 bases and J by 8 bases, with 24 bases between them. The CDR3 extends over 16 amino acids. Germline V CDR1 and CDR2: LGHNA, YSLEER. CDR3 residues: CASSFDRGLPSGGYTF. The CDR3 DNA follows: TGCGCCAGCAGCTTTGATCGGGGCCTACCCAGCGGGGGCTACACCTTC.

J is TRBJ1-1 and V is TRBV2; the D gene is possibly TRBD1 (5 bases). V was shortened by 5 bases and J by 0 bases, with 10 bases between the two germline ends. CDR1 SNHLY and CDR2 FYNNEI come from the germline V gene. The CDR3 loop spans 14 amino acids. The CDR3 sequence is CASSRDGLNTEAFF. Here the CDR3 DNA reads TGTGCCAGCAGTAGGGACGGCCTGAACACTGAAGCTTTCTTT.

The chain joins TRBV7-2 to TRBJ2-3; 16 bases are a match to TRBD2. From germline, CDR1 is SGHTA and CDR2 FQGNSA. The length of the CDR3 is 18 residues. V shed 5 bases and J 4 bases; nucleotides not matched to a gene: 9. In DNA form, the CDR3 reads TGTGCCAGCAGCGCTGGGACTAGCGGGAGGGCTGGCGCAGATACGCAGTATTTT. Its translation is CASSAGTSGRAGADTQYF.

This chain connects TRBV13 to TRBJ2-2; D is uncertain. Trimming pared 5 bases from V and 1 base from J, leaving 8 bases between. This CDR3 is built from 14 residues. Looked up from germline, CDR1 is PRHDT and CDR2 is FYEKMQ (reference sequence). The CDR3 sequence is CASSPGRNTGELFF. CDR3 in DNA: TGTGCCAGCAGCCCCGGACGGAACACCGGGGAGCTGTTTTTT.

This chain connects TRBV6-6 to TRBJ2-1; tentatively, D is TRBD2 (5 bases). The CDR3 has 12 residues. Germline values: CDR1 MNHNY, CDR2 SVGAGI (reference sequence). Trimming took 9 bases from V and 10 from J, leaving 16 bases between them. This CDR3 reads CASIATGREQFF. The CDR3 region has the DNA TGTGCCAGTATAGCGACGGGCCGGGAGCAGTTCTTC.

The chain joins TRBV27 to TRBJ2-1; TRBD2 agrees at 14 bases. Germline lookup yields CDR1 MNHEY and CDR2 SMNVEV (reference sequence). V lost 2 bases, J lost 1 base, and 4 bases stayed unmatched. CDR3 size: 18 residues. The CDR3 region is CASSLGTSGSSSYNEQFF. The CDR3 nucleotides read TGTGCCAGCAGTTTAGGGACTAGCGGGAGTTCATCCTACAATGAGCAGTTCTTC.

The rearrangement links TRBV13 to TRBJ2-3; 7 bases map to TRBD1. V lost 3 bases, J lost 3 bases, and 3 bases stayed unmatched. The CDR3 loop spans 14 amino acids. The germline gives CDR1 PRHDT, CDR2 FYEKMQ (reference sequence). The CDR3: CASSLRGLTDTQYF. In DNA, the CDR3 is TGTGCCAGCAGCTTGAGGGGGCTAACAGATACGCAGTATTTT.

The gene calls are TRBV6-6 and TRBJ2-5; 7 nucleotides match TRBD1. Germline CDR1 is MNHNY and CDR2 is SVGAGI (reference sequence). J was trimmed by 1 base and V by 6 bases; bases with no gene match: 5. The CDR3 is 14 amino acids. As DNA, the CDR3 is TGTGCCAGCAGAACCACAGGGGCCCAAGAGACCCAGTACTTC. Translated, it gives CASRTTGAQETQYF.

V usage is TRBV6-5 and J usage is TRBJ1-2, with D unresolved. The CDR3 is 14 residues long. V gave up 0 bases and J gave up 4 bases, with 9 bases separating them. The germline V gene has CDR1 MNHEY and CDR2 SVGAGI. The DNA for the CDR3 is TGTGCCAGCAGTTACTCCGCAGGAGTCTATGGCTACACCTTC. Amino acid sequence: CASSYSAGVYGYTF.

The chain joins TRBV27 to TRBJ1-1; unclear D gene. The ends were cut back, 7 bases at V and 1 base at J, with 4 bases in the middle. CDR1 is MNHEY and CDR2 is SMNVEV in the germline V gene (reference sequence). This CDR3 is 11 amino acids long. This CDR3 is CASKRNTEAFF. The DNA of the CDR3 is TGTGCCAGCAAGAGGAACACTGAAGCTTTCTTT.

The chain combines TRBV28 with TRBJ1-5; 10 bases match TRBD1. The CDR3 runs to 16 residues. Per germline, CDR1 MDHEN and CDR2 SYDVKM. V shed 4 bases and J 6 bases; nucleotides not matched to a gene: 9. The CDR3 protein is CASSSPGQGSRQPQHF. The DNA of the CDR3 is TGTGCCAGCAGTTCCCCGGGACAGGGGTCGCGTCAGCCCCAGCATTTT.

This sequence joins TRBV6-5 and TRBJ2-3; 12 nucleotides line up with TRBD2. This CDR3 contains 16 residues. V lost 2 bases to trimming and J lost 0 bases; unmatched junction nucleotides: 0. Germline CDR1 MNHEY, CDR2 SVGAGI. For the CDR3, the DNA is TGTGCCAGCAGTTACCTAGCGGGAGGGAGCACAGATACGCAGTATTTT. It encodes CASSYLAGGSTDTQYF.

The chain has TRBV10-3 and TRBJ2-7; TRBD1 might be the D (5 bases). The V end lost 3 bases, the J end lost 3 bases, and 12 bases lay between the germline ends. This CDR3 contains 14 residues. Germline assignment: CDR1 ENHRY and CDR2 SYGVKD. CDR3 sequence: CAISETGAGYEQYF. The CDR3 DNA reads TGTGCCATCAGTGAAACAGGAGCCGGCTACGAGCAGTACTTC.

The chain joins TRBV19 to TRBJ2-1; D remains ambiguous. The CDR3 is 16 amino acids. Between the trimmed V and J ends, which lost 3 bases and 0 bases, there was a span of 12 bases. Germline assignment: CDR1 LNHDA and CDR2 SQIVND (reference sequence). CDR3 residues: CASSIVAAYSYNEQFF. The DNA of the CDR3 is TGTGCCAGTAGTATTGTGGCGGCCTACTCCTACAATGAGCAGTTCTTC.

CDR3 protein: CASSLPLGEQFF. The CDR3 bases are TGTGCCAGCAGCTTGCCCCTCGGTGAGCAGTTCTTC. The rearrangement uses TRBV7-2 and TRBJ2-1; D remains ambiguous. Trimming left V 3 bases short and J 9 bases short, with 9 bases between. This CDR3 is 12 amino acids long. Looked up from germline, CDR1 is SGHTA and CDR2 is FQGNSA.

The chain couples TRBV27 to TRBJ2-7; D is undetermined. The V gene's germline CDR1 is MNHEY and CDR2 SMNVEV (reference sequence). Trimming removed 3 bases from V and 2 bases from J, with 8 bases in between. This CDR3 is built from 13 residues. In nucleotides, the CDR3 is TGTGCCAGCAGTTTGTCAGAAACCTACGAGCAGTACTTC. It encodes CASSLSETYEQYF.

CDR3 amino acids: CASSSSDNEQFF. DNA of the CDR3: TGTGCCAGCAGTTCAAGCGACAATGAGCAGTTCTTC. The genes are TRBV11-2 and TRBJ2-1; D unclear. Germline CDR1 and CDR2: SGHAT and FQNNGV. Trimming cost V 6 bases and J 5 bases, with 8 bases left between them. The CDR3 is made up of 12 amino acids.

The rearrangement joins TRBV5-1 to TRBJ1-1, with unresolved D. The CDR3 extends over 14 amino acids. The V gene's germline CDR1 is SGHRS and CDR2 YFSETQ. Trimming pared 0 bases from V and 8 bases from J, leaving 14 bases between. The CDR3 sequence is CASSLGAGFAEAFF. The DNA of the CDR3 is TGCGCCAGCAGCTTGGGCGCGGGCTTTGCGGAAGCTTTCTTT.

The genes are TRBV30 and TRBJ2-7; D might be TRBD2 (6 bases). Germline V lookup: CDR1 GTSNPN, CDR2 SVGIG (reference sequence). This CDR3 contains 13 residues. The CDR3 sequence is CAQEGPVVYEQYF. The CDR3 nucleotides are TGTGCTCAGGAGGGGCCTGTCGTCTACGAGCAGTACTTC.

The rearrangement links TRBV5-1 to TRBJ2-7; TRBD1 or TRBD2 may be the D gene (5 bases each). The CDR3 has 15 residues. The germline V and J ends were trimmed by 4 bases and 0 bases, with 14 bases remaining between them. Germline V gene data show CDR1 as SGHRS and CDR2 as YFSETQ. Here the CDR3 DNA reads TGCGCCAGCAGCCCCGGGACGGCGAGCTCCTACGAGCAGTACTTC. Amino acid sequence: CASSPGTASSYEQYF. The entire variable domain, with the rest obtained from reference TRBV5-1 and TRBJ2-7, is as follows: KAGVTQTPRYLIKTRGQQVTLSCSPISGHRSVSWYQQTPGQGLQFLFEYFSETQRNKGNFPGRFSGRQFSNSRSEMNVSTLELGDSALYLCASSPGTASSYEQYFGPGTRLTVT.